This TCR beta chain came from a study of OX40 agonist ivuxolimab in advanced cancers. For the study at large: In three patients, partial responses were observed, one with hepatocellular carcinoma and two with cutaneous melanoma.

Sequencing used immunoSEQ multiplex PCR; TCRdb keeps in-frame clones, though not all of them. The sample holds 65,000 to 75,000 clones, around 87% seen once. Here the sequenced sample was CD4+ or CD8+ T cells sorted from blood, taken in a trial of the OX40 agonist ivuxolimab. The source is an adult with an advanced solid tumor such as melanoma, head and neck, liver or kidney cancer.

DNA of the CDR3: TGTGCCAGCAGTTCACTAGCTATCCACGAGCAGTACTTC. It specifies CASSSLAIHEQYF. The chain combines TRBV28 with TRBJ2-7; possibly TRBD2 for D (6 bases). Trimming stripped 4 bases from V and 5 bases from J, with 12 bases between. There are 13 residues in the CDR3. Germline loops: CDR1 MDHEN, CDR2 SYDVKM.